This T cell receptor beta chain originates from a study of vaccination effects on CD4 cells after COVID-19. Study as a whole: Relative to the second dose, post-vaccine samples were obtained a median of 72 days later.

ViraFEST expansion of antigen-specific CD4+ T cells with viral peptide pools preceded sequencing. Investigators separated out CD4+ T cells once around 11 days of culture had passed. Participants were vaccinated with two doses of either the BNT162b2 or mRNA-1273 vaccine. TCRdb keeps only in-frame clones here, not all; method: immunoSEQ multiplex PCR. Of 30,000 to 40,000 clones in the sample, 55% to 70% were seen once. General study results and limits: The vaccine-induced clones of healthy vaccinees included only 1 of 255 that cross-reacted with common cold coronaviruses. Clones arising from infection and from vaccination showed marked clonal contraction late after vaccination.

The V segment lost 10 bases and the J segment 0 bases; nucleotides outside the gene matches: 8. Germline V gene data show CDR1 as SNHLY and CDR2 as FYNNEI. CDR3 size: 14 residues. This clone has more than one count but fewer than ten. The antigen remains undetermined. Sequencing was performed on CD4+ T cells from PBMCs cultured with SARS-CoV-2 spike peptides, taken after COVID-19 vaccination. The origin of this receptor is a human donor who received a COVID-19 vaccine. The chain links TRBV2 to TRBJ1-1, with 7 bases matching TRBD1. The CDR3 bases are TGTGCCACCGGACAGGAAGTTATGAACACTGAAGCTTTCTTT. Translation gives CATGQEVMNTEAFF.